The next 16 T cell receptor beta chains were all read from a single sample in a study of T cells in Graves' hyperthyroidism and ophthalmopathy. Researchers amplified the TCR beta CDR3 regions from RNA transcripts. First-round RT-PCR with HTBI primers amplified the TCR CDR3 region. TCRdb fed the multiplex PCR reads into MiXCR, producing one record per CDR3 protein. The repertoire includes under 350,000 distinct CDR3 sequences, roughly 18% of them detected once, and under 55% sits in the top ten. The sample taken for sequencing was blood. The receptors come from a woman aged 45-65 years with Graves' hyperthyroidism.

This clonotype was observed a few times. This chain joins TRBV5-4 and TRBJ2-1; D may correspond to TRBD1 or TRBD2 (7 bases each). Trimming removed 1 base at V and 8 bases at J, with 13 bases between. CDR1 is SGHNT and CDR2 is YYREEE in the germline V gene (reference sequence). This CDR3 is 14 amino acids long. The CDR3 DNA follows: TGTGCCAGCAGCTTGAGGGCAGGGGGGGATGAGCAGTTCTTC. It codes for CASSLRAGGDEQFF.

This clonotype was counted only a few times. The J gene is TRBJ2-1, the V gene TRBV20-1; weak D call: TRBD1 (5 bases). The CDR3 totals 16 residues. The V and J ends lost 3 bases and 9 bases respectively, with 24 bases between them. Germline CDR1 and CDR2: DFQATT and SNEGSKA (reference sequence). The CDR3 loop reads CSARSGPGLTATEQFF. The CDR3 nucleotides are TGCAGTGCTAGGTCCGGCCCAGGGTTAACAGCTACTGAGCAGTTCTTC.

The V call is TRBV27, the J call TRBJ1-3; D remains ambiguous. Germline lookup yields CDR1 MNHEY and CDR2 SMNVEV (reference sequence). Deletions cut 2 bases from V and 3 bases from J, with 11 bases between. This CDR3 is built from 15 residues. The DNA of the CDR3 is TGTGCCAGCAGTTTAACGGGGTCGGGTGGAAACACCATATATTTT. Translating gives CASSLTGSGGNTIYF.

This rearrangement joins TRBV5-1 to TRBJ2-5, with TRBD1 matching over 7 bases. V was clipped by 7 bases and J by 7 bases; unmatched bases: 13. This CDR3 has 14 amino acids. Germline V CDR1 and CDR2: SGHRS, YFSETQ. Here the CDR3 DNA reads TGCGCCAGCGGGATTTCAGGGGGATCGGTGACCCAGTACTTC. The encoded protein is CASGISGGSVTQYF.

The gene calls are TRBV20-1 and TRBJ1-1, with D uncertain. Germline V gene lookup returns CDR1 DFQATT and CDR2 SNEGSKA (reference sequence). The CDR3 covers 12 residues. Trimming left V 0 bases short and J 8 bases short, with 10 bases between. CDR3 region: CSARDKPPEAFF. As DNA, the CDR3 is TGCAGTGCTAGAGACAAACCCCCCGAAGCTTTCTTT.

Many counts were recorded for this clonotype. The chain is built from TRBV11-2 and TRBJ1-5; TRBD1 matches at 9 bases. The germline V gene encodes CDR1 SGHAT and CDR2 FQNNGV. This CDR3 has 14 amino acids. With 5 bases clipped from V and 6 bases from J, the junction kept 5 bases outside the gene matches. DNA of the CDR3: TGTGCCAGCAGCCCCGGGACAGGGATTCAGCCCCAGCATTTT. This codes for CASSPGTGIQPQHF.

Many counts were recorded for this clonotype. The rearrangement joins TRBV18 to TRBJ2-5; no definite D call. This CDR3 has 13 amino acids. The germline gives CDR1 KGHSH, CDR2 LQKENI. Between the trimmed V and J ends, which lost 2 bases and 3 bases, there was a span of 7 bases. The chain's CDR3 is CASSPKAEETQYF. The CDR3 DNA sequence: TGTGCCAGCTCACCAAAAGCCGAAGAGACCCAGTACTTC.

This clonotype was detected ten times or more. The CDR3 sequence is CASSHEGYSDEQFF. In DNA, the CDR3 is TGTGCCAGCAGCCATGAAGGGTATAGCGATGAGCAGTTCTTC. V gene TRBV3-1 combines with J gene TRBJ2-1; possibly TRBD2 for D (5 bases). This CDR3 contains 14 residues. CDR1 and CDR2 (germline): LGHDT, YNNKEL (reference sequence). V was trimmed by 3 bases and J by 8 bases, leaving 14 bases between them.

This clonotype was seen repeatedly, ten times or more. This sequence joins TRBV28 and TRBJ1-1; D unclear. Trimming left V 2 bases short and J 3 bases short, with 10 bases between. Per the germline V gene, CDR1 is MDHEN and CDR2 is SYDVKM. CDR3 size: 14 residues. Here the CDR3 DNA reads TGTGCCAGCAGTTTAAACGGGATCGACACTGAAGCTTTCTTT. Translating gives CASSLNGIDTEAFF.

The chain joins TRBV15 to TRBJ1-1; D possibly corresponds to TRBD1 (6 bases). The CDR3 has 15 residues. V lost 2 bases and J 0 bases, leaving 10 bases between the germline ends. The V gene's germline CDR1 is LNHNV and CDR2 YYDKDF (reference sequence). In nucleotides, the CDR3 is TGTGCCACCAGCAGACCCGGGACATTGAACACTGAAGCTTTCTTT. Translating gives CATSRPGTLNTEAFF.

The table lists this clonotype with many counts. This chain uses TRBV6-1 with TRBJ1-2; TRBD1 matches at 7 bases. The germline CDR1 and CDR2 sequences are MNHNS and SASEGT. V shed 6 bases, J shed 2 bases, and the junction held 9 bases outside the gene matches. CDR3 length equals 15 residues. CDR3 in DNA: TGTGCCAGCAGGAACACAGGGGCTGGGAACTATGGCTACACCTTC. It encodes CASRNTGAGNYGYTF.

This clonotype appeared many times. This chain connects TRBV2 to TRBJ2-1; D not certain. V was clipped by 4 bases and J by 7 bases, with 5 bases between them. This CDR3 has 11 residues. Germline lookup yields CDR1 SNHLY and CDR2 FYNNEI. The CDR3 nucleotides are TGTGCCAGCAGTGTCAGGAATGAGCAGTTCTTC. Its translation: CASSVRNEQFF.

The rearrangement joins TRBV2 to TRBJ1-5; no reliable D call. The CDR3 totals 15 residues. V lost 5 bases, J lost 2 bases, and 13 bases lay in between. Per the germline V gene, CDR1 is SNHLY and CDR2 is FYNNEI. The CDR3 DNA reads as TGTGCCAGCAGTTTTGGTCTACCGGGCAATCAGCCCCAGCATTTT. It codes for CASSFGLPGNQPQHF.

This chain links TRBV6-1 with TRBJ1-5; possible D gene TRBD1, 6 bases. Trimming shortened V by 5 bases and J by 5 bases, and 22 bases separated the two germline ends. Germline V gives CDR1 MNHNS, CDR2 SASEGT. The CDR3 contains 17 residues. In DNA form, the CDR3 reads TGTGCCAGCAGTCATTACTCCGGGACAAGCGGCGATCAGCCCCAGCATTTT. Its protein is CASSHYSGTSGDQPQHF.

On this clonotype itself: The CDR3 does not close with the conserved phenylalanine or tryptophan, likely indicating a read error. The V and J genes are TRBV2 and TRBJ1-6, with a weak D call TRBD1 (5 bases). CDR1 and CDR2 (germline): SNHLY, FYNNEI. The V end lost 5 bases, the J end lost 6 bases, and 14 bases lay between the germline ends. This CDR3 has 15 amino acids. The CDR3, as DNA: TGTGCCAGCAGTAAGTGGGACGTCGGTAATTCACCCCTCCACTCT. Residues: CASSKWDVGNSPLHS.

Ten or more counts support this clonotype. The chain is built from TRBV12-3 or TRBV12-4 and TRBJ2-5; 8 bases line up with TRBD1. The V gene end was trimmed by 7 bases and the J gene end by 5 bases; junction bases not matched to a gene: 15. The CDR3 extends over 16 amino acids. This CDR3 reads CASTSGGRGLGETQYF. The CDR3 nucleotides read TGTGCCAGCACCTCCGGTGGCAGGGGGCTGGGGGAGACCCAGTACTTC.